This T cell receptor (beta chain) appears in the sequencing data of a study of OX40 agonist ivuxolimab in advanced cancers. Study in general: Partial response was recorded in three patients: one hepatocellular carcinoma and two cutaneous melanoma cases.

Turning to this clone: What it binds is unknown.

Data came from immunoSEQ multiplex PCR; TCRdb stores just in-frame clones and leaves some out. The sample includes about 60,000 clones, around 84% of them seen just once. Study-level results: Among the nonresponders, some also had low normalized T-cell clonal expansion. Clonal expansion by week 6 occurred in CD4+ and CD8+ blood T cells (at 0.1 to 3.0 mg/kg).

This material consisted of CD4+ or CD8+ T cells sorted from blood, taken in a trial of the OX40 agonist ivuxolimab. This TCR derives from an adult with an advanced solid tumor such as melanoma, head and neck, liver or kidney cancer.

Here the CDR3 DNA reads TGTGCCAGCAGCTTAGATCGGAAGGGCTTCAATCAGCCCCAGCATTTT. This encodes CASSLDRKGFNQPQHF. The chain recombines TRBV7-9 with TRBJ1-5, with D hard to call. CDR3 length: 16 residues. Between the trimmed V and J ends, which lost 1 base and 3 bases, there was a span of 13 bases. The germline V gene has CDR1 SEHNR and CDR2 FQNEAQ (reference sequence).